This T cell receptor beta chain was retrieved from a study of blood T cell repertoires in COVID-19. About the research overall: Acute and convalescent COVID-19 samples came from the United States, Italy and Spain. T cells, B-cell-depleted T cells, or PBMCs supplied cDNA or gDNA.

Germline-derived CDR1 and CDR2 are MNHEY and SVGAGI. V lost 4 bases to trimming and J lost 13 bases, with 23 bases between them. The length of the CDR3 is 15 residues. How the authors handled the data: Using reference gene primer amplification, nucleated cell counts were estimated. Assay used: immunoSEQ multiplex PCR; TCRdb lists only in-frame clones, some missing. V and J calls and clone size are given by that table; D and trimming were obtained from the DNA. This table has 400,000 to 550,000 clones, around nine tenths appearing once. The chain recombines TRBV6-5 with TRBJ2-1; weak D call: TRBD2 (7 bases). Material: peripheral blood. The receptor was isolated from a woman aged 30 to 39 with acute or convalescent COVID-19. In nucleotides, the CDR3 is TGTGCCAGCAGTTCGGAGGCCGCCCTTCGCGGGGGCCAGTTCTTC. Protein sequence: CASSSEAALRGGQFF.